One and the same sample provided the 5 T cell receptor beta chains below, sequenced in a study of cytomegalovirus exposure and HLA in healthy donors. With 60 Vbeta and 13 Jbeta primers, the PCR was carried out. Libraries were prepared by immunoSEQ multiplex PCR; TCRdb keeps only in-frame clonotypes and omits some of them. The sample carries approximately 210,000 clones, under 85% recorded once. Sequenced: PBMCs. These receptors were collected from a woman aged 50 to 60 in good health and CMV-seropositive.

The gene calls are TRBV2 and TRBJ1-2; 8 bases fit TRBD1. Unmatched junction bases numbered 7, after V lost 6 bases and J lost 4 bases. The CDR3 spans 14 residues. The germline gives CDR1 SNHLY, CDR2 FYNNEI. CDR3 in amino acids: CASSGQGSGYGYTF. As DNA, the CDR3 is TGTGCCAGCAGCGGACAGGGATCAGGCTATGGCTACACCTTC.

With respect to this clone: Germline is not matched at one junction end, which may reflect a read error. J is TRBJ2-1 and V is TRBV23-1, with TRBD2 matching over 12 bases. Being an ORF, TRBV23-1 has a function that is uncertain. The CDR3 loop spans 18 amino acids. The CDR3 DNA is TGCGCCAGCATTCAAATCCCCCTGACTAGCGGGGGCCACAATGAGCAGTTCTTC. Its translation is CASIQIPLTSGGHNEQFF.

The chain combines TRBV6-5 with TRBJ1-6; 7 bases are shared with TRBD1. CDR1 is MNHEY and CDR2 is SVGAGI in the germline V gene. CDR3 size: 15 residues. V was pared by 2 bases and J by 5 bases, with 3 bases of the junction left unmatched. The CDR3 sequence: CASSYGQGDNSPLHF. The DNA of the CDR3 is TGTGCCAGCAGTTACGGGCAGGGGGATAATTCACCCCTCCACTTT.

The rearrangement links TRBV9 to TRBJ2-5; possible D gene TRBD2, 7 bases. The germline V gene encodes CDR1 SGDLS and CDR2 YYNGEE. Trimming stripped 0 bases from V and 2 bases from J, with 17 bases between. The CDR3 is made up of 17 amino acids. In nucleotides, the CDR3 is TGTGCCAGCAGCGTAGCCCCCGGGGGGCTTTCACAAGAGACCCAGTACTTC. Translated: CASSVAPGGLSQETQYF. Variable domain in full (rest from reference TRBV9 and TRBJ2-5): DSGVTQTPKHLITATGQRVTLRCSPRSGDLSVYWYQQSLDQGLQFLIQYYNGEERAKGNILERFSAQQFPDLHSELNLSSLELGDSALYFCASSVAPGGLSQETQYFGPGTRLLVL.

The rearrangement links TRBV6-5 to TRBJ2-3; D is ambiguous. This CDR3 has 14 amino acids. Trimming removed 2 bases at V and 0 bases at J, with 6 bases between. CDR1 MNHEY and CDR2 SVGAGI come from the germline V gene. CDR3 in amino acids: CASSYGPSTDTQYF. The CDR3 DNA is TGTGCCAGCAGTTACGGGCCCAGCACAGATACGCAGTATTTT.